This T cell receptor beta chain was profiled in a study of neoadjuvant nivolumab and ipilimumab in lung cancer. Clones were sequenced by immunoSEQ multiplex PCR, and TCRdb holds only the in-frame ones, with some missing. The sample includes 25,000 to 35,000 clones, about 92% of them seen just once. Specimen: peripheral blood, collected after neoadjuvant nivolumab, alone or with ipilimumab, at or shortly before surgery. The sequence derives from an adult with non-small cell lung cancer.

DNA of the CDR3: TGTGCCAGCAGTGAAGTCGGGACAGAATTCGAAAAACTGTTTTTT. The encoded protein is CASSEVGTEFEKLFF. The V and J genes are TRBV6-1 and TRBJ1-4; 7 bases agree with TRBD1. V gave up 1 base and J gave up 8 bases; unmatched junction bases: 7. The length of the CDR3 is 15 residues. Germline loops: CDR1 MNHNS, CDR2 SASEGT.